A single T cell receptor (beta chain) is shown here with its context. Its antigen is unidentified. Measured with immunoSEQ multiplex PCR; TCRdb has only the in-frame clones, and not every one. The table shows fewer than 100,000 clones, with nearly 90% occurring only once. CDR3 length: 15 amino acids. Looked up from germline, CDR1 is SGHTA and CDR2 is FQGNSA. With 8 bases removed from V and 0 bases from J, the gap between germline ends came to 13 bases. The sample is drawn from a study of T cell responses to AZD1222 COVID-19 vaccine. Study results and caveats: Donor demographics were predominantly white British with a female majority; clonal diversity may be underestimated.

This rearrangement joins TRBV7-2 to TRBJ2-2; D not resolved. This receptor was obtained from an adult in good health. Source: peripheral blood, taken on day 0 of AZD1222 vaccination. The CDR3 loop reads CASVATASNTGELFF. The DNA of the CDR3 is TGTGCCAGCGTCGCGACCGCCTCGAACACCGGGGAGCTGTTTTTT.